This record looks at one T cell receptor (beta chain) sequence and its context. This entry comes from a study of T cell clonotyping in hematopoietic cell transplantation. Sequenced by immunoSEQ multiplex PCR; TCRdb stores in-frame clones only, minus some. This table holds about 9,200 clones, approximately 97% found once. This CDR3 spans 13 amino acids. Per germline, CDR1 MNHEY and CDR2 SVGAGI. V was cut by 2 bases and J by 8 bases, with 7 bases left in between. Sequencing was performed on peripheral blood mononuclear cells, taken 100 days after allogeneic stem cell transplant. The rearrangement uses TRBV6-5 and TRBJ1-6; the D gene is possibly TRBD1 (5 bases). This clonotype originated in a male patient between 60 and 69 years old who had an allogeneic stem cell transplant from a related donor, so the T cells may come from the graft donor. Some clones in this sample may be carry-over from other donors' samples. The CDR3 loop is CASSYRGDSPLHF. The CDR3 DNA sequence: TGTGCCAGCAGTTACAGGGGCGATTCACCCCTCCACTTT.